These 19 T cell receptor beta chains were sequenced from one sample in a study of tumor-infiltrating lymphocytes in primary liver carcinoma (dated by TCRdb to 2017 to 2019). Total RNA and DNA were co-extracted without cell sorting from roughly 20-30 mg of bulk tissue using the AllPrep DNA/RNA mini kit. This sample was sequenced with an Illumina HiSeq 2500. A constant-region primer and ProtoScript II reverse transcriptase were used to reverse-transcribe TCRbeta-specific cDNA from 500 ng total RNA. TCRbeta libraries were built with three nested multiplex PCR rounds, a slightly modified ARM-PCR procedure. Each of the first two PCR rounds ran for approximately 11 cycles using multiplex TRBV1-TRBV30 forward primers together with a Cbeta reverse primer. TCRdb reworked the public reads: Q25 trimming with fastp, MiXCR clone assembly, productive beta chains retained. One record per CDR3 amino acid sequence lists the most common genes and DNA. Recorded for this sample are more than 95,000 distinct CDR3 sequences; 50% to 80% of them occurred a single time. Approximately 8% of the sample goes to the ten largest clones.

Sequencing input: liver tumor tissue from sampling region 3. The sample's cell subset or site label, decoded: tumor region T3, left-lateral pole. Receptor source: a woman aged 55 to 70 with primary liver carcinoma and hepatitis B virus infection.

This clonotype was seen many times. The CDR3 bases are TGTGCCAGCAGCTTAGCCCTACCCAGCACAGATACGCAGTATTTT. It codes for CASSLALPSTDTQYF. The V and J genes are TRBV7-9 and TRBJ2-3, with no clear D. The CDR3 is 15 residues long. Trimming removed 0 bases from V and 0 bases from J, with 7 bases in between. Germline V gene lookup returns CDR1 SEHNR and CDR2 FQNEAQ (reference sequence). Complete variable domain (other parts from reference TRBV7-9 and TRBJ2-3): DTGVSQNPRHKITKRGQNVTFRCDPISEHNRLYWYRQTLGQGPEFLTYFQNEAQLEKSRLLSDRFSAERPKGSFSTLEIQRTEQGDSAMYLCASSLALPSTDTQYFGPGTRLTVL.

Turning to this clonotype: Since a much larger clone is just one base distant, this may be a read error. This chain connects TRBV10-3 to TRBJ1-5, with 11 positions matching TRBD1. Germline CDR1 reads ENHRY; CDR2 reads SYGVKD. The CDR3 is made up of 14 amino acids. CDR3 residues: CVIRGQGANQPQHF. The CDR3 bases are TGTGTCATCAGAGGACAGGGGGCTAATCAGCCCCAGCATTTT.

In this sample, this clonotype turned up a few times. The J gene is TRBJ2-5, the V gene TRBV5-1; 9 bases agree with TRBD2. Trimming cost V 4 bases and J 4 bases; bases outside gene matches: 5. Germline V gene data show CDR1 as SGHRS and CDR2 as YFSETQ. The CDR3 runs 14 residues. The CDR3 spells CASSAGGGAETQYF. The CDR3 nucleotides are TGCGCCAGCAGCGCCGGCGGGGGGGCAGAGACCCAGTACTTC.

The rearrangement uses TRBV2 and TRBJ2-7, with 8 bases aligning to TRBD1. The CDR3 runs 14 residues. J was trimmed by 3 bases and V by 7 bases; bases with no gene match: 8. CDR1 is SNHLY and CDR2 is FYNNEI in the germline V gene. CDR3 in amino acids: CASKLQTGDYEQYF. The DNA of the CDR3 is TGTGCCAGCAAACTCCAGACAGGGGACTACGAGCAGTACTTC.

V gene TRBV6-1 combines with J gene TRBJ1-1, with D perhaps TRBD1 (5 bases). Germline CDR1 is MNHNS and CDR2 is SASEGT. The CDR3 sequence is 15 residues long. The V and J ends lost 4 bases and 11 bases respectively, with 23 bases between them. In DNA, the CDR3 is TGTGCCAGCAGTGCCCCTGGGGGACTCCGCAATGGGGCTTTCTTT. This sequence encodes CASSAPGGLRNGAFF.

On this clonotype: No DNA is shown, since the ends of the CDR3 on it are uncertain; the CDR3 is the one TCRdb lists. This rearrangement joins TRBV5-5 to TRBJ2-2. The CDR3 is 14 amino acids in total, end residues counted. The V gene's germline CDR1 is SGHKS and CDR2 YYEKEE (reference sequence). The CDR3 sequence: CASSLAGITGSCFF.

For this clonotype: A read error is possible here, since a much larger clone lies one base away. The genes are TRBV10-3 and TRBJ2-1, with D unresolved. Germline V gene lookup returns CDR1 ENHRY and CDR2 SYGVKD. The CDR3 is 11 amino acids. V lost 5 bases to trimming and J lost 6 bases, with 5 bases between them. Written as DNA, the CDR3 is TGTGCCATCAGTTCGACCAATGAGCAGTTCTTC. Amino acids: CAISSTNEQFF.

In regard to this clonotype: One end of the junction does not line up with germline, which may come from a read error. The chain links TRBV11-2 to TRBJ2-6, with D possibly matching TRBD1 (5 bases). The CDR3 contains 20 residues. CDR1 SGHAT and CDR2 FQNNGV come from the germline V gene. CDR3: CASSLVSLSRVDSGANVLTF. The CDR3 DNA is TGTGCCAGCAGCTTAGTGTCGCTGAGCAGAGTAGACTCTGGGGCCAACGTCTTGACTTTC.

Worth noting for this clonotype: Given a much more abundant clone one base away, this may be a read error. The V and J genes are TRBV20-1 and TRBJ2-4; 8 bases map to TRBD2. CDR3 length equals 16 residues. V was pared by 0 bases and J by 8 bases, with 12 bases of the junction left unmatched. Germline-derived CDR1 and CDR2 are DFQATT and SNEGSKA (reference sequence). CDR3 loop: CSARDVAGGPRDIQYF. In DNA form, the CDR3 reads TGCAGTGCTAGAGATGTGGCGGGAGGCCCGAGGGACATTCAGTACTTC.

The chain uses TRBV5-6 and TRBJ2-7; D ambiguous. V lost 3 bases to trimming and J lost 6 bases, with 7 bases between them. The germline CDR1 and CDR2 sequences are SGHDT and YYEEEE. There are 11 residues in the CDR3. This CDR3 is CASSSTCEQYF. The CDR3 DNA sequence: TGTGCCAGCAGCTCGACCTGCGAGCAGTACTTC. The full variable domain, in which reference TRBV5-6 and TRBJ2-7 provide the parts outside the CDR3, is DAGVTQSPTHLIKTRGQQVTLRCSPKSGHDTVSWYQQALGQGPQFIFQYYEEEERQRGNFPDRFSGHQFPNYSSELNVNALLLGDSALYLCASSSTCEQYFGPGTRLTVT.

A word on this clonotype: One base away lies a much larger clone, so this may be a sequencing read error. The CDR3 region is CAIRVNTGAFF. The DNA for the CDR3 is TGTGCCATCCGGGTCAACACTGGAGCTTTCTTT. This chain connects TRBV12-3 or TRBV12-4 to TRBJ1-1, with D unresolved. CDR3 length: 11 residues.

Note on this clonotype: This sequence may be a read error, since a much larger clone differs from it by one base. V gene TRBV6-2 or TRBV6-3 combines with J gene TRBJ2-7, with a tentative D call TRBD1 (5 bases). The CDR3 has 12 residues. Germline V CDR1 and CDR2: MNHEY, SVGEGT. Trimming shortened V by 6 bases and J by 2 bases, and 8 bases separated the two germline ends. CDR3 protein: CASRDTAYEQYF. The CDR3 DNA reads as TGTGCCAGCAGGGACACCGCCTACGAGCAGTACTTC.

V and J are TRBV11-2 and TRBJ2-1; perhaps TRBD2 as D (5 bases). Germline V gene data show CDR1 as SGHAT and CDR2 as FQNNGV. This CDR3 has 13 amino acids. Trimming shortened V by 6 bases and J by 12 bases, and 18 bases separated the two germline ends. The CDR3 reads CASRLEGVTVQFF. CDR3 coding DNA: TGTGCCAGCAGGCTAGAGGGAGTCACTGTGCAGTTCTTC.

The genes are TRBV11-2 and TRBJ2-3, with D uncertain. Trimming cost V 11 bases and J 5 bases, with 17 bases left between them. Germline assignment: CDR1 SGHAT and CDR2 FQNNGV. This CDR3 spans 13 amino acids. The CDR3 protein is CAGRLDRGDTQYF. The CDR3 DNA reads as TGTGCCGGCCGATTAGATCGAGGAGATACGCAGTATTTT. Variable domain in full (rest from reference TRBV11-2 and TRBJ2-3): EAGVAQSPRYKIIEKRQSVAFWCNPISGHATLYWYQQILGQGPKLLIQFQNNGVVDDSQLPKDRFSAERLKGVDSTLKIQPAKLEDSAVYLCAGRLDRGDTQYFGPGTRLTVL.

Relative to its sample, this clonotype is medium-sized (0.01 to 0.1%). The V and J genes are TRBV11-2 and TRBJ2-7; 15 positions agree with TRBD2. Germline assignment: CDR1 SGHAT and CDR2 FQNNGV. J lost 2 bases, V lost 5 bases, and 7 bases had no gene match. The length of the CDR3 is 17 residues. CDR3 region: CASSQGLAGGRAYEQYF. The CDR3 nucleotides are TGTGCCAGCAGCCAAGGACTAGCGGGAGGGCGAGCCTACGAGCAGTACTTC. The full variable domain, completed using reference TRBV11-2 and TRBJ2-7, is EAGVAQSPRYKIIEKRQSVAFWCNPISGHATLYWYQQILGQGPKLLIQFQNNGVVDDSQLPKDRFSAERLKGVDSTLKIQPAKLEDSAVYLCASSQGLAGGRAYEQYFGPGTRLTVT.

The genes are TRBV11-2 and TRBJ1-1; TRBD1 is a possible D gene (5 bases). Germline values: CDR1 SGHAT, CDR2 FQNNGV. V was pared by 0 bases and J by 8 bases, with 10 bases between. CDR3 size: 13 residues. The CDR3 DNA follows: TGTGCCAGCAGCTTAGAGTCGGGGGACGAAGCTTTCTTT. It yields the protein CASSLESGDEAFF.

The table lists this clonotype with a count of one. The chain has TRBV11-2 and TRBJ2-5; no firm D call. Trimming stripped 3 bases from V and 4 bases from J, with 15 bases between. This CDR3 contains 15 residues. CDR1 is SGHAT and CDR2 is FQNNGV in the germline V gene. The CDR3 sequence: CASSFGSGGRETQYF. As DNA, the CDR3 is TGTGCCAGCAGCTTTGGTTCGGGCGGACGAGAGACCCAGTACTTC. The variable domain in full, completed from reference TRBV11-2 and TRBJ2-5, reads EAGVAQSPRYKIIEKRQSVAFWCNPISGHATLYWYQQILGQGPKLLIQFQNNGVVDDSQLPKDRFSAERLKGVDSTLKIQPAKLEDSAVYLCASSFGSGGRETQYFGPGTRLLVL.

A few counts support this clonotype. The junction departs from the called germline gene at one end, perhaps through a read error. V usage is TRBV13 and J usage is TRBJ2-7; no clear D gene. Germline V gene lookup returns CDR1 PRHDT and CDR2 FYEKMQ (reference sequence). The CDR3 consists of 12 residues. The CDR3 is CASSLTPSEQYF. The CDR3, as DNA: TGTGCCAGTAGCTTAACTCCCAGCGAGCAGTACTTC.

As concerns this clonotype: A much larger clone is a single base away; this may be a read error. This chain links TRBV13 with TRBJ2-2, with TRBD1 identical over 8 bases. There are 15 residues in the CDR3. Germline CDR1 and CDR2: PRHDT and FYEKMQ (reference sequence). CDR3 DNA sequence: TGTACCAGCAGCTTTGGACAGGGTGGGACCGGGGAGCTGTTTTTT. Amino acid sequence: CTSSFGQGGTGELFF.